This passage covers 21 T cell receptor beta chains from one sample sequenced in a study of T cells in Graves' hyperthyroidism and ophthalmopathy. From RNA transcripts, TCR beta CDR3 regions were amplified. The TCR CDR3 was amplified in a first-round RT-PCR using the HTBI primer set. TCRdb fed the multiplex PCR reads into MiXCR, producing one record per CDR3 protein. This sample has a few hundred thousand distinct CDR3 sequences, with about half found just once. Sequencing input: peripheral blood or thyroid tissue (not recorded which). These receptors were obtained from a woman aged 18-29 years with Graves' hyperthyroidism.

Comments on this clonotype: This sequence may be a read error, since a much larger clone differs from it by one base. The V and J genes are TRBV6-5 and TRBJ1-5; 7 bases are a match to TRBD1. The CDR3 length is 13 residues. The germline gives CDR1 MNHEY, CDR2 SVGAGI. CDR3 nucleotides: TGTGCCATCAGTTACGAGGGGGCCTGGCCCCAGCATTTT. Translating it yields CAISYEGAWPQHF.

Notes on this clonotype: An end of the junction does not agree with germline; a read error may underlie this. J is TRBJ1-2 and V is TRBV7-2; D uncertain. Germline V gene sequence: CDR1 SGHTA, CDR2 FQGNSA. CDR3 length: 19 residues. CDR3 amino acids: CASSSRQDFQDLANYDYTF. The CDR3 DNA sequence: TGTGCCAGCAGCTCCCGGCAAGATTTTCAGGACCTAGCTAACTATGACTACACCTTC.

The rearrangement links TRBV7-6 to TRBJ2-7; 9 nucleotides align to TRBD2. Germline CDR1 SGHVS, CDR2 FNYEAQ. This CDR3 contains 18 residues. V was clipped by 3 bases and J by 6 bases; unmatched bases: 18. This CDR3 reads CASSFAGGGVLRFGEQYF. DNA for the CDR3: TGTGCCAGCAGCTTTGCGGGGGGGGGGGTTCTTAGGTTTGGCGAGCAGTACTTC.

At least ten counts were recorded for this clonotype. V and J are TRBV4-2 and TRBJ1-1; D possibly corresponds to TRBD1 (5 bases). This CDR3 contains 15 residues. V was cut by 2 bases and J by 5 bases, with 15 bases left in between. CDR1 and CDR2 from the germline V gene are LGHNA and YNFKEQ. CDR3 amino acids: CASSQTGTLYTEAFF. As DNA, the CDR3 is TGTGCCAGCAGCCAAACCGGGACGCTGTATACTGAAGCTTTCTTT.

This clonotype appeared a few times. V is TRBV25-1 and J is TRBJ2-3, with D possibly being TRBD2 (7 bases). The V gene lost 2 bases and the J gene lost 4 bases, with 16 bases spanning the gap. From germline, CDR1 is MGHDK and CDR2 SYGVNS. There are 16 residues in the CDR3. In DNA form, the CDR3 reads TGTGCCAGCAGTGAAACGGGCAGGGGAGGGGCAGATACGCAGTATTTT. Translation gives CASSETGRGGADTQYF.

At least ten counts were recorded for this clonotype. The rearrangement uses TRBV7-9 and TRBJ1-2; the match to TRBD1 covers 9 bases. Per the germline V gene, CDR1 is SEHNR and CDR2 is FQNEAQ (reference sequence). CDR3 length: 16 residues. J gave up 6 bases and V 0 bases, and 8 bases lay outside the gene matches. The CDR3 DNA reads TGTGCCAGCAGCTTAGCTAGGGGGGACAGGGCCCATGGCTACACCTTC. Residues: CASSLARGDRAHGYTF. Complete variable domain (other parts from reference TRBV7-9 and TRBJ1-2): DTGVSQNPRHKITKRGQNVTFRCDPISEHNRLYWYRQTLGQGPEFLTYFQNEAQLEKSRLLSDRFSAERPKGSFSTLEIQRTEQGDSAMYLCASSLARGDRAHGYTFGSGTRLTVV.

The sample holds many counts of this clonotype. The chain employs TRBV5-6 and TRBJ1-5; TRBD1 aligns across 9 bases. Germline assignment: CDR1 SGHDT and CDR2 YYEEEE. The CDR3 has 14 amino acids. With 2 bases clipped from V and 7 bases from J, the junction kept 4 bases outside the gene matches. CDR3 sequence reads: CASSLTGGWQPQHF. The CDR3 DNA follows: TGTGCCAGCAGCTTAACAGGGGGCTGGCAGCCCCAGCATTTT.

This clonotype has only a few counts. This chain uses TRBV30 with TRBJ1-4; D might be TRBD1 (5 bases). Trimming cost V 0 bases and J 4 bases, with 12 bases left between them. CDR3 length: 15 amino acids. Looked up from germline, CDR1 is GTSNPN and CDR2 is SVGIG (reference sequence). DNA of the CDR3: TGTGCCTGGAGTGTAGCGGGCCAGGGTAATGAAAAACTGTTTTTT. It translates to CAWSVAGQGNEKLFF. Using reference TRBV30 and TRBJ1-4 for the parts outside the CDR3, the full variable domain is SQTIHQWPATLVQPVGSPLSLECTVEGTSNPNLYWYRQAAGRGLQLLFYSVGIGQISSEVPQNLSASRPQDRQFILSSKKLLLSDSGFYLCAWSVAGQGNEKLFFGSGTQLSVL.

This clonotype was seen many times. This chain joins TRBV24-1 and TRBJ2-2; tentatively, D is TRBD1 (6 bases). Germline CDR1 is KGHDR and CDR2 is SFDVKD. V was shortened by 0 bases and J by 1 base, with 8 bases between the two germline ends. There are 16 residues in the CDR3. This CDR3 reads CATSDLTGMNTGELFF. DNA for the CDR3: TGTGCCACCAGTGATTTGACAGGGATGAACACCGGGGAGCTGTTTTTT.

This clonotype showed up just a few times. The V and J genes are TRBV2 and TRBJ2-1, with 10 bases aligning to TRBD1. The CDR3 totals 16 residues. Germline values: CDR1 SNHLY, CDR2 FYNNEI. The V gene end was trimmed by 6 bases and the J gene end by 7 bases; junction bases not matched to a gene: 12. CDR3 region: CASRGFGTGDWNEQFF. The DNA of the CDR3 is TGTGCCAGCAGAGGCTTCGGGACAGGGGACTGGAATGAGCAGTTCTTC.

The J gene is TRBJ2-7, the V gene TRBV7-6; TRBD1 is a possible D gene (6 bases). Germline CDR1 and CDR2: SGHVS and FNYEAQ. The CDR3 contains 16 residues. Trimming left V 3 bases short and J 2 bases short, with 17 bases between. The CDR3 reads CASSLQGPRTAYEQYF. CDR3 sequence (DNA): TGTGCCAGCAGCTTGCAGGGGCCACGCACGGCCTACGAGCAGTACTTC.

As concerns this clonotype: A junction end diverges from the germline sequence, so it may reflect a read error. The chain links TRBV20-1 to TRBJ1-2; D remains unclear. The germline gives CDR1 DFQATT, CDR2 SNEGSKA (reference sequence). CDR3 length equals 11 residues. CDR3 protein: CSTLKAYGYIF. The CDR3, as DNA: TGCAGTACCCTAAAGGCCTATGGCTACATCTTC.

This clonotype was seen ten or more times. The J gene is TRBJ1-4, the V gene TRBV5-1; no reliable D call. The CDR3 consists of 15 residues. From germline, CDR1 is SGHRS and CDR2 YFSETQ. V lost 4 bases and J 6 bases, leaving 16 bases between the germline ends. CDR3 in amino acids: CASSPGIDVDEKLFF. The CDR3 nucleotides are TGCGCCAGCAGCCCCGGCATCGACGTAGATGAAAAACTGTTTTTT.

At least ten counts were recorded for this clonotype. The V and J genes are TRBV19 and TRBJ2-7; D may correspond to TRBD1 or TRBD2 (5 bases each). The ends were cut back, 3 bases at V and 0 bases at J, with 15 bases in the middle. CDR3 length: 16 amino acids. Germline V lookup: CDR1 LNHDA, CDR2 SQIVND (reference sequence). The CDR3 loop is CASSIRDALSSYEQYF. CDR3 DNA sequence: TGTGCCAGTAGTATTCGGGACGCCCTAAGCTCCTACGAGCAGTACTTC.

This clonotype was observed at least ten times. CDR3 in DNA: TGTGCCAGCAGTTCACGCCGACAGGGAAACTATGGCTACACCTTC. Translated, it gives CASSSRRQGNYGYTF. The chain links TRBV6-2 or TRBV6-3 to TRBJ1-2, with 7 nucleotides matching TRBD1. V lost 4 bases, J lost 2 bases, and 7 bases stayed unmatched. This CDR3 is built from 15 residues. Germline V lookup: CDR1 MNHEY, CDR2 SVGEGT.

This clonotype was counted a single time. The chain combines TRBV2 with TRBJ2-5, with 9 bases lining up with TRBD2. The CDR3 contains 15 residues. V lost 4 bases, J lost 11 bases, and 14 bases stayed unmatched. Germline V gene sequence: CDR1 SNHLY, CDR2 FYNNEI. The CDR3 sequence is CASSAAGGSYNEQYF. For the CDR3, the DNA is TGTGCCAGCAGTGCAGCGGGAGGTTCCTACAATGAGCAGTACTTC.

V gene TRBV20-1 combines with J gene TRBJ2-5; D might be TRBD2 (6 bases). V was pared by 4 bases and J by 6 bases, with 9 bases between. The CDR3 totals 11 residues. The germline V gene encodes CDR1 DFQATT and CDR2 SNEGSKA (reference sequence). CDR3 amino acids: CSAMEGQTQYF. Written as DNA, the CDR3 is TGCAGTGCTATGGAGGGTCAGACCCAGTACTTC.

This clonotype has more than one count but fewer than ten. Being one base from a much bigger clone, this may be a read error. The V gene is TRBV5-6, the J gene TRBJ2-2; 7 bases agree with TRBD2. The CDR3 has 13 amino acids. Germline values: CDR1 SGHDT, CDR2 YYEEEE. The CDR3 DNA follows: TGTGCCAGCAGTACTAGCGTGGACGGGGGGCTGTTTTTT. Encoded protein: CASSTSVDGGLFF.

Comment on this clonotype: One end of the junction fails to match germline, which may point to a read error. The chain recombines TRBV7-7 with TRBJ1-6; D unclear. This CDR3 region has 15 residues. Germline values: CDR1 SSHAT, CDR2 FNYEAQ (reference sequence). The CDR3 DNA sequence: TGTGCCAGCAGTCGGCAGGCTATGGCTAATTCACCCCTCCGCTTT. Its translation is CASSRQAMANSPLRF.

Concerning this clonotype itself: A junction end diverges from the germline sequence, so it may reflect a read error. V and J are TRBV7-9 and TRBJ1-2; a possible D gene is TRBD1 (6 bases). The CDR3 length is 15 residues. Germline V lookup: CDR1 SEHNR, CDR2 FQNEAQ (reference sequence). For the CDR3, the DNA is TGTGCCAGCAGCTCAGGACAGCCTGGGGCCTATGGCTACACCTTT. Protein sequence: CASSSGQPGAYGYTF.

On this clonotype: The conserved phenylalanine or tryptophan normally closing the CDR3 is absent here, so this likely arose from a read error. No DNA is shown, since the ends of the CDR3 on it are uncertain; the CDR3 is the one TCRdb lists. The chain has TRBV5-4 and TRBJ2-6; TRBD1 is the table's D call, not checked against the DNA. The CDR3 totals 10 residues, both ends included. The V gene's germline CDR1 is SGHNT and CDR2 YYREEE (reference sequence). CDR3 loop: CASSLGQGRT.